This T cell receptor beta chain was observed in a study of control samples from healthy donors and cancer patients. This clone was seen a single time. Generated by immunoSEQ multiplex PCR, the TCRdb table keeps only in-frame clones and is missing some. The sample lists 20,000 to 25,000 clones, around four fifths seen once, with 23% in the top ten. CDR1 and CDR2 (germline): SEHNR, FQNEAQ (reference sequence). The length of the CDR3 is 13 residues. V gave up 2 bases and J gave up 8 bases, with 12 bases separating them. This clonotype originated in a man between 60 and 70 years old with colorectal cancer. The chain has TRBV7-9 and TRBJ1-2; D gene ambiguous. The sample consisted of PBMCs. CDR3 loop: CASSLTGLGGYTF. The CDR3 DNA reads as TGTGCCAGCAGCTTAACCGGGTTGGGGGGCTACACCTTC.